This TCR beta chain was found in a study of blood T cell repertoires in COVID-19. This CDR3 comprises 13 residues. V shed 4 bases and J shed 5 bases, with 9 bases lying between them. Method: immunoSEQ multiplex PCR; TCRdb's copy keeps in-frame clones and lacks some. The sample yields 300,000 to 450,000 clones, 87% seen once. The chain employs TRBV12-3 or TRBV12-4 and TRBJ1-5; a possible D gene is TRBD1 (5 bases). The TCR comes from a man younger than 45 who had recovered from COVID-19. The sample consisted of PBMCs or T cells enriched from blood (not recorded which). The CDR3 region is CASSSTGHQPQHF. DNA for the CDR3: TGTGCCAGCAGTTCCACAGGACATCAGCCCCAGCATTTT.